This TCR beta chain was captured by sequencing in a study of OX40 agonist ivuxolimab in advanced cancers. Sequencing used immunoSEQ multiplex PCR; TCRdb keeps in-frame clones, though not all of them. The table records just over 80,000 clones, roughly 84% of them present only once. A remark on this clone: Its antigen remains unidentified.

Study observations and caveats: The antigen specificity of the peripheral T cells (those that were expanded) was not determined. Some nonresponders likewise displayed low normalized T-cell clonal expansion. Both CD4+ and CD8+ T cell populations in blood had undergone clonal expansion by week 6 at 0.1 to 3.0 mg/kg.

The trim removed 5 bases at V and 5 bases at J, leaving 17 bases unmatched. The CDR3 runs to 17 residues. Looked up from germline, CDR1 is SEHNR and CDR2 is FQNEAQ (reference sequence). The chain uses TRBV7-9 and TRBJ2-5; 7 bases are a match to TRBD1. The receptor's source is an adult with an advanced solid tumor such as melanoma, head and neck, liver or kidney cancer. The material sequenced was CD4+ or CD8+ T cells sorted from blood, taken in a trial of the OX40 agonist ivuxolimab. The CDR3 reads CASSPVLLETGAETQYF. In DNA form, the CDR3 reads TGTGCCAGCAGCCCCGTGTTGCTCGAAACAGGGGCGGAGACCCAGTACTTC.